What follows are 27 T cell receptor beta chains derived from one specimen sequenced in a study of blood T cell repertoires in COVID-19. Repertoires were generated with immunoSEQ multiplex PCR, while TCRdb's copy carries only in-frame clones and drops some. Found here are around 370,000 clones, about 88% of them singletons; the top ten hold approximately 7.3%. Sequencing input: peripheral blood. These receptor sequences come from a woman aged 70-85 years with COVID-19, enrolled during active disease.

This clone came up once. The V gene is TRBV7-9, the J gene TRBJ2-3, with TRBD1 matching over 7 bases. The trim removed 2 bases at V and 6 bases at J, leaving 8 bases unmatched. Germline assignment: CDR1 SEHNR and CDR2 FQNEAQ (reference sequence). The CDR3 has 15 residues. Here the CDR3 DNA reads TGTGCCAGCAGCTTACTAGGGACAGAAATCGATACGCAGTATTTT. Its translation is CASSLLGTEIDTQYF. The complete variable domain, with remaining parts taken from reference TRBV7-9 and TRBJ2-3, reads DTGVSQNPRHKITKRGQNVTFRCDPISEHNRLYWYRQTLGQGPEFLTYFQNEAQLEKSRLLSDRFSAERPKGSFSTLEIQRTEQGDSAMYLCASSLLGTEIDTQYFGPGTRLTVL.

The V and J genes are TRBV7-9 and TRBJ2-4; 7 bases match TRBD1. This CDR3 contains 16 residues. Unmatched junction bases numbered 12, after V lost 5 bases and J lost 5 bases. Germline CDR1 SEHNR, CDR2 FQNEAQ (reference sequence). CDR3 sequence reads: CASSPRSTGMQNIQYF. CDR3 in DNA: TGTGCCAGCAGCCCCCGGTCGACAGGGATGCAAAACATTCAGTACTTC.

V usage is TRBV2 and J usage is TRBJ1-5; 9 nucleotides agree with TRBD1. Germline trimming cut 6 bases from V and 1 base from J; bases unmatched to any gene: 10. Germline V gene data show CDR1 as SNHLY and CDR2 as FYNNEI. This CDR3 has 17 amino acids. The CDR3 region is CASRVGQGIQSNQPQHF. CDR3 in DNA: TGTGCCAGCAGGGTGGGACAGGGTATCCAAAGCAATCAGCCCCAGCATTTT.

The chain couples TRBV6-5 to TRBJ1-1; D is ambiguous. CDR1 is MNHEY, CDR2 SVGAGI, per germline. V was pared by 0 bases and J by 3 bases, with 8 bases between. CDR3 length equals 14 residues. The CDR3, as DNA: TGTGCCAGCAGTTACTCGGGGAGGGACACTGAAGCTTTCTTT. Translation gives CASSYSGRDTEAFF.

The genes are TRBV24-1 and TRBJ2-5; D possibly corresponds to TRBD1 (5 bases). This CDR3 comprises 13 residues. V was trimmed by 4 bases and J by 6 bases, leaving 11 bases between them. Germline V lookup: CDR1 KGHDR, CDR2 SFDVKD. CDR3 coding DNA: TGTGCCACCAGTGAACCAGGGCCTCAGACCCAGTACTTC. It yields the protein CATSEPGPQTQYF.

V usage is TRBV5-1 and J usage is TRBJ1-1; D is unclear. The CDR3 has 17 amino acids. The germline V gene encodes CDR1 SGHRS and CDR2 YFSETQ. Trimming pared 3 bases from V and 0 bases from J, leaving 18 bases between. CDR3 protein: CASSSEPREFMNTEAFF. Here the CDR3 DNA reads TGCGCCAGCAGCTCCGAACCGAGAGAGTTCATGAACACTGAAGCTTTCTTT.

V gene TRBV19 combines with J gene TRBJ1-3; D remains ambiguous. The CDR3 runs to 15 residues. The V gene lost 3 bases and the J gene lost 1 base, with 10 bases spanning the gap. Germline lookup yields CDR1 LNHDA and CDR2 SQIVND (reference sequence). CDR3 amino acids: CASSIDISSGNTIYF. As DNA, the CDR3 is TGTGCCAGTAGTATTGACATTTCTTCTGGAAACACCATATATTTT.

In this sample, this clone turned up a few times. The sample has other DNA sequences that encode this CDR3 too. The chain joins TRBV5-1 to TRBJ2-2; 7 bases line up with TRBD1. The CDR3 totals 15 residues. Germline V gene data show CDR1 as SGHRS and CDR2 as YFSETQ. Trimming at V came to 0 bases and at J to 4 bases, leaving 3 bases not matched to a gene. CDR3 sequence: CASSLVAGGTGELFF. The DNA for the CDR3 is TGCGCCAGCAGCTTGGTGGCAGGGGGCACCGGGGAGCTGTTTTTT.

The chain recombines TRBV12-3 or TRBV12-4 with TRBJ1-2, with D perhaps matching TRBD1 (5 bases). The CDR3 totals 12 residues. V lost 9 bases, J lost 2 bases, and 10 bases lay in between. The CDR3 nucleotides read TGTGCCAGTTGGGACTTAAACTATGGCTACACCTTC. Residues: CASWDLNYGYTF.

J is TRBJ2-1 and V is TRBV29-1; perhaps TRBD1 as D (6 bases). Per the germline V gene, CDR1 is SQVTM and CDR2 is ANQGSEA. V lost 7 bases and J lost 8, with 15 bases in between. The CDR3 length is 12 residues. As DNA, the CDR3 is TGCAGCGCTCTACAGGGAATCGATGAGCAGTTCTTC. It is translated as CSALQGIDEQFF.

This clone has just one count. The rearrangement links TRBV5-1 to TRBJ2-5; maybe TRBD2 (6 bases). Between the trimmed V and J ends, which lost 0 bases and 5 bases, there was a span of 17 bases. The CDR3 contains 16 residues. CDR1 SGHRS and CDR2 YFSETQ come from the germline V gene. CDR3 nucleotide sequence: TGCGCCAGCAGCTTGGCGTTGTCGGGGGTCTCGGAGACCCAGTACTTC. This translates into CASSLALSGVSETQYF.

V is TRBV27 and J is TRBJ2-3, with 7 bases identical to TRBD2. The CDR3 runs 16 residues. From germline, CDR1 is MNHEY and CDR2 SMNVEV (reference sequence). V dropped 5 bases and J dropped 1; count of bases not matched to a gene: 9. DNA for the CDR3: TGTGCCAGCAGTACGACTAGCCCCGGTGGCACAGATACGCAGTATTTT. Encoded protein: CASSTTSPGGTDTQYF.

The chain is built from TRBV5-8 and TRBJ2-3; tentatively, D is TRBD1 (6 bases). Trimming cost V 2 bases and J 2 bases, with 12 bases left between them. CDR3 length: 15 amino acids. Germline lookup yields CDR1 SGHTS and CDR2 YDEGEE. CDR3 loop: CASSFDRDNTDTQYF. Written as DNA, the CDR3 is TGTGCCAGCAGCTTTGATAGGGACAACACAGATACGCAGTATTTT.

This clone was detected once. V usage is TRBV5-8 and J usage is TRBJ1-2; no clear D. Germline values: CDR1 SGHTS, CDR2 YDEGEE. V was shortened by 5 bases and J by 4 bases, with 12 bases between the two germline ends. This CDR3 spans 13 amino acids. The CDR3 spells CASSFNRAYGYTF. Here the CDR3 DNA reads TGTGCCAGCAGTTTTAACCGAGCCTATGGCTACACCTTC.

The CDR3 spells CASSYGGRDTEAFF. In DNA, the CDR3 is TGTGCCAGCAGCTACGGGGGGAGGGACACTGAAGCTTTCTTT. The rearrangement links TRBV9 to TRBJ1-1, with D possibly matching TRBD1 (5 bases). Trimming pared 4 bases from V and 3 bases from J, leaving 13 bases between. CDR1 is SGDLS, CDR2 YYNGEE, per germline. This CDR3 contains 14 residues. The full variable domain, its missing parts supplied by reference TRBV9 and TRBJ1-1, is DSGVTQTPKHLITATGQRVTLRCSPRSGDLSVYWYQQSLDQGLQFLIQYYNGEERAKGNILERFSAQQFPDLHSELNLSSLELGDSALYFCASSYGGRDTEAFFGQGTRLTVV.

The rearrangement joins TRBV6-6 to TRBJ2-1; D not resolved. V gave up 5 bases and J gave up 6 bases, with 8 bases separating them. This CDR3 region has 12 residues. CDR1 and CDR2 from the germline V gene are MNHNY and SVGAGI (reference sequence). CDR3 coding DNA: TGTGCCAGCAGTCCACGGTTCAATGAGCAGTTCTTC. It codes for CASSPRFNEQFF.

This rearrangement joins TRBV7-2 to TRBJ2-7; the match to TRBD2 covers 13 bases. Germline trimming cut 10 bases from V and 2 bases from J; bases unmatched to any gene: 8. This CDR3 contains 15 residues. CDR1 and CDR2 from the germline V gene are SGHTA and FQGNSA. CDR3 protein: CATGTSGANAYEQYF. DNA of the CDR3: TGTGCCACCGGGACTAGCGGGGCTAATGCCTACGAGCAGTACTTC.

The CDR3 DNA follows: TGTGCCAGCTCACCCGGACAGATAACTTACGAGCAGTACTTC. This gives the protein CASSPGQITYEQYF. The chain combines TRBV18 with TRBJ2-7; a weak D match, TRBD1 (6 bases). The CDR3 has 14 amino acids. Germline CDR1 KGHSH, CDR2 LQKENI. With 3 bases removed from V and 4 bases from J, the gap between germline ends came to 13 bases.

The rearrangement links TRBV6-5 to TRBJ2-3, with a weak D call TRBD2 (5 bases). V lost 8 bases and J 0 bases, leaving 12 bases between the germline ends. The CDR3 runs to 14 residues. Germline V lookup: CDR1 MNHEY, CDR2 SVGAGI. CDR3 nucleotide sequence: TGTGCCAGCTTAGCGCAGCCTAGCACAGATACGCAGTATTTT. Protein product: CASLAQPSTDTQYF.

This sequence joins TRBV28 and TRBJ2-7; 7 nucleotides line up with TRBD1. The CDR3 contains 13 residues. Germline trimming cut 1 base from V and 12 bases from J; bases unmatched to any gene: 9. The germline V gene encodes CDR1 MDHEN and CDR2 SYDVKM. CDR3 coding DNA: TGTGCCAGCAGTTTATCCCGACAGGGCCAAGGGTACTTC. It codes for CASSLSRQGQGYF.

The V and J genes are TRBV5-4 and TRBJ2-1; D not resolved. CDR1 is SGHNT and CDR2 is YYREEE in the germline V gene (reference sequence). The CDR3 is made up of 12 amino acids. V was pared by 4 bases and J by 8 bases, with 10 bases between. The CDR3 sequence is CASSLGDYEQFF. For the CDR3, the DNA is TGTGCCAGCAGCCTCGGAGACTATGAGCAGTTCTTC.

The genes are TRBV12-5 and TRBJ1-6, with D perhaps matching TRBD1 (6 bases). This CDR3 is built from 13 residues. The V and J ends lost 6 bases and 17 bases respectively, with 20 bases between them. Germline loops: CDR1 LGHNT, CDR2 FRNRAP. The CDR3 DNA reads as TGTGCTAGTGGCGTTTGGACAGATAATTCAGTCCACTTT. Residues: CASGVWTDNSVHF.

V is TRBV27 and J is TRBJ2-5, with TRBD1 identical over 8 bases. CDR3 length equals 14 residues. J was trimmed by 5 bases and V by 5 bases; bases with no gene match: 7. CDR1 and CDR2 from the germline V gene are MNHEY and SMNVEV (reference sequence). The CDR3 sequence is CASSPWTGRETQYF. As DNA, the CDR3 is TGTGCCAGCAGTCCATGGACAGGGAGGGAGACCCAGTACTTC.

J is TRBJ1-1 and V is TRBV19; 8 bases agree with TRBD1. Germline CDR1 reads LNHDA; CDR2 reads SQIVND (reference sequence). The CDR3 extends over 15 amino acids. With V trimmed by 5 bases and J by 0 bases, 5 bases remained unmatched. CDR3 bases: TGTGCCAGTAGTCCTCGGACAGGGCTGAACACTGAAGCTTTCTTT. This encodes CASSPRTGLNTEAFF.

This chain's CDR3 is CASSWGGTYEQYF. The CDR3 DNA sequence: TGTGCCAGCAGTTGGGGGGGGACCTACGAGCAGTACTTC. J is TRBJ2-7 and V is TRBV27; 7 bases match TRBD2. CDR1 is MNHEY, CDR2 SMNVEV, per germline (reference sequence). With V trimmed by 4 bases and J by 2 bases, 2 bases remained unmatched. The CDR3 consists of 13 residues.

The chain links TRBV2 to TRBJ1-3, with 9 bases fitting TRBD1. The trim removed 5 bases at V and 0 bases at J, leaving 11 bases unmatched. CDR1 and CDR2 (germline): SNHLY, FYNNEI. The CDR3 has 18 amino acids. The CDR3 nucleotides are TGTGCCAGCAGTAAGGGGACAGGGCAAACTTTCTCTGGAAACACCATATATTTT. Translation gives CASSKGTGQTFSGNTIYF.

This clone was seen a handful of times. This chain connects TRBV10-1 to TRBJ1-2; TRBD1 matches at 7 bases. The germline V gene encodes CDR1 WNHNN and CDR2 SYGVQD (reference sequence). There are 13 residues in the CDR3. Trimming removed 5 bases from V and 5 bases from J; junction bases left unmatched: 5. The CDR3 loop is CASSRDRAYGYTF. CDR3 nucleotides: TGCGCCAGCAGTCGCGACAGGGCGTATGGCTACACCTTC.